This TCR beta chain was documented in a study of blood T cell repertoires in COVID-19. The method was immunoSEQ multiplex PCR; TCRdb's version includes in-frame clones alone and lacks a portion of them. This table has approximately 260,000 clones, roughly 87% appearing once. The CDR3 runs to 14 residues. Germline V CDR1 and CDR2: SGHRS, YFSETQ. The J segment lost 6 bases and the V segment lost 4 bases, leaving 5 bases of the junction unmatched. The chain employs TRBV5-1 and TRBJ2-3, with 10 bases fitting TRBD2. This receptor was obtained from a woman aged 25 to 45 with acute COVID-19. Sequenced material: PBMCs or T cells enriched from blood (not recorded which). This CDR3 is CASSTGTSADTQYF. CDR3 sequence (DNA): TGCGCCAGCAGCACCGGGACTAGCGCGGATACGCAGTATTTT.